The rows below give T cell receptor beta chains drawn from one sample of a study of tumor and adjacent non-tumor tissue in lung cancer. TCRdb itself ran the multiplex PCR reads through MiXCR, one entry per CDR3 protein. This table has 100,000 to 150,000 distinct CDR3 sequences, roughly 67% appearing once. Sequences were obtained from lung tumor tissue. These receptor sequences come from a man aged 25-40 years with non-small cell lung cancer. The CDR3 runs from the conserved cysteine through the conserved F or W. Fields, in order: V gene, J gene, D gene, clone size, CDR3 protein, CDR3 DNA. The D gene is left open where the match is weak. Clone size, where shown, is once, few, many, or a class for clones that have expanded.

>TRBV20-1|TRBJ1-6|.|few
CSASLRGMGISPVHF
TGCAGTGCTAGTCTCAGGGGTATGGGAATTTCACCCGTCCACTTT
>TRBV7-9|TRBJ1-1|TRBD1|.
CASSFLPGQDRAEALF
TGTGCCAGCAGCTTCCTCCCTGGACAGGATAGGGCTGAAGCTCTCTTT
>TRBV10-1|TRBJ2-1|.|once
CASSDSPGRNEHFF
TGCGCCAGCAGTGACTCCCCAGGGCGCAATGAGCATTTCTTC
>TRBV6-5|TRBJ1-2|.|.
CVSSSPDGYGYTF
TGTGTCAGCAGCTCGCCAGATGGCTATGGCTACACCTTC
>TRBV11-2|TRBJ2-7|.|.
CASRLVGEQYF
TGTGCCAGCAGATTAGTAGGGGAGCAGTATTTC
>TRBV20-1|TRBJ2-1|TRBD1|many
CSGQGNYNEQFF
TGCAGCGGACAGGGGAACTACAATGAGCAGTTCTTC
>TRBV11-2|TRBJ2-1|.|.
CASSLAWCKGLGDEQFF
TGTGCCAGCAGCTTAGCTTGGTGCAAGGGGCTTGGGGATGAGCAGTTCTTC
>TRBV29-1|TRBJ2-2|.|many
CSVELAYLNTGELFF
TGCAGCGTTGAACTAGCTTACCTGAACACCGGGGAGCTGTTTTTT
>TRBV6-2/TRBV6-3|TRBJ1-1|.|many
CASSFSVVQPNPEAFF
TGTGCCAGCAGTTTCTCGGTAGTCCAACCTAACCCTGAAGCTTTCTTT
>TRBV5-5|TRBJ2-2|.|.
CPSSLTTATGELFF
TGTCCCAGCAGCTTGACTACGGCCACCGGGGAGCTGTTTTTT
>TRBV6-2/TRBV6-3|TRBJ2-3|TRBD2|.
CASSNSGPNTQYF
TGTGCGAGCAGCAATAGCGGGCCCAACACACAGTATTTT
>TRBV20-1|TRBJ2-7|TRBD2|.
CSAKTSCYERYF
TGCAGTGCCAAGACTAGCTGTTACGAGCGGTACTTC
>TRBV20-1|TRBJ2-7|.|few
CSVRVPLGGAYYEQYF
TGCAGTGTTCGGGTCCCACTCGGCGGGGCTTACTACGAGCAGTACTTC
>TRBV5-5|TRBJ1-5|.|.
CASSYLGEEGNQPQHF
TGTGCCAGCAGCTACTTAGGAGAGGAAGGGAATCAGCCCCAGCATTTT
>TRBV20-1|TRBJ2-5|TRBD2|.
CSARAGRRETQYF
TGCAGTGCCAGAGCGGGAAGGCGAGAGACTCAGTACTTC
>TRBV28|TRBJ2-7|TRBD1|.
CASSFWDRAYDQYF
TGTGCCAGCAGTTTCTGGGACAGGGCCTACGATCAGTACTTC
>TRBV29-1|TRBJ1-1|.|few
CSVEDSGVGTEAFF
TGCAGCGTTGAAGATTCGGGGGTCGGCACTGAAGCTTTCTTT
>TRBV12-3/TRBV12-4|TRBJ2-7|.|.
CASTFRAGGRYEHYF
TGTGCCAGCACCTTCAGAGCTGGAGGGCGCTACGAGCATTACTTC
>TRBV20-1|TRBJ2-7|.|once
CSARELGGSNEHYF
TGCAGTGCTAGAGAACTTGGAGGGTCTAACGAGCATTACTTC
>TRBV6-6|TRBJ2-1|TRBD1|many
CASPSQGRNYNEQFF
TGTGCCAGCCCTTCACAGGGGAGAAACTACAATGAGCAGTTCTTC
>TRBV20-1|TRBJ2-5|.|once
CGARVGLAAEAQYF
TGCGGTGCTAGAGTGGGGCTAGCTGCCGAGGCCCAGTACTTC
>TRBV11-3|TRBJ2-3|.|many
CASSLDPAITSTDTQYF
TGTGCCAGCAGCTTAGATCCAGCGATAACTAGCACAGATACGCAGTATTTT
>TRBV5-6|TRBJ1-2|.|.
CASSRDGQLIF
TGTGCCAGCAGCAGAGATGGACAGCTGATCTTC
>TRBV28|TRBJ2-3|.|.
CASSLDCGTDTQYF
TGTGCCAGCAGTTTAGACTGTGGCACAGATACGCAGTATTTT
>TRBV6-5|TRBJ2-5|.|.
CASSNPVGGRETQYF
TGTGCCAGCAGTAATCCGGTAGGGGGAAGAGAGACCCAGTACTTC
>TRBV4-3|TRBJ2-5|.|once
CASSQYLQETQYF
TGTGCCAGCAGCCAGTACCTCCAAGAGACCCAGTACTTC
>TRBV20-1|TRBJ1-2|TRBD1|.
CSASCDRGRVYGYTF
TGCAGTGCTTCATGCGACAGGGGGCGCGTCTATGGCTACACCTTC
>TRBV20-1|TRBJ1-4|.|.
CNASGTLRKKLFF
TGCAATGCTTCCGGGACACTGAGGAAAAAACTGTTTTTT
>TRBV11-2|TRBJ2-2|.|.
CASSFGGSRISTEELFF
TGTGCCAGCAGCTTTGGGGGTAGCAGAATTTCCACCGAGGAGCTGTTTTTT
>TRBV24-1|TRBJ1-2|TRBD1|few
CATSATGPDGYTF
TGTGCCACCAGTGCGACAGGGCCGGATGGCTACACCTTC
>TRBV20-1|TRBJ2-5|.|.
CSARLSRGADAETQHF
TGCAGTGCTAGACTATCCCGGGGGGCAGATGCAGAGACCCAGCACTTC
>TRBV4-3|TRBJ2-2|.|.
CASSHPAEGGELFF
TGTGCCAGCAGCCACCCGGCGGAGGGAGGGGAGCTGTTTTTT
>TRBV4-3|TRBJ1-1|TRBD1|many
CASSRGTEGTEAFF
TGCGCCAGCAGCCGCGGGACAGAGGGCACTGAAGCTTTCTTT
>TRBV6-1|TRBJ1-5|.|.
CASGEQEPNQPQHF
TGTGCTAGCGGTGAACAGGAGCCCAATCAGCCCCAGCATTTT
>TRBV20-1|TRBJ1-1|.|.
CSVRDLNEGSEAFF
TGCAGTGTTAGAGATCTTAACGAAGGGTCCGAAGCTTTCTTT
>TRBV14|TRBJ2-1|TRBD2|few
CASSRSKSGRAKGNEQFF
TGTGCCAGCAGCCGCAGTAAAAGCGGGAGGGCCAAAGGCAATGAGCAGTTCTTC
>TRBV20-1|TRBJ2-1|TRBD2|.
CGARNHGRALF
TGCGGTGCTAGGAATCACGGGAGGGCCCTCTTC
>TRBV19|TRBJ1-1|.|once
CASSRSLGNTEAFF
TGTGCCAGTAGCCGTTCGTTAGGTAACACTGAAGCTTTCTTT
>TRBV6-1|TRBJ2-1|.|.
CASSEPWASKQFF
TGTGCCAGTAGTGAACCGTGGGCCAGTAAACAGTTCTTC
>TRBV24-1|TRBJ2-3|.|.
CATSESGNQPQYF
TGTGCCACCAGTGAGTCGGGGAATCAGCCCCAGTATTTT
>TRBV4-1|TRBJ1-3|.|.
CASSQASGGLGNTIYF
TGCGCCAGCAGCCAAGCGAGTGGGGGGCTTGGAAACACCATATATTTT
>TRBV12-3/TRBV12-4|TRBJ2-6|.|few
CASSPADGVNILTF
TGTGCCAGCAGCCCAGCGGACGGGGTCAACATCCTGACTTTC
>TRBV12-5|TRBJ2-2|.|.
CASVPAGQRLTGELFF
TGTGCTAGTGTTCCGGCGGGACAGAGGCTGACAGGGGAGCTGTTTTTT
>TRBV5-4|TRBJ1-2|TRBD1|many
CASSSDRGVGYTF
TGTGCCAGCAGTTCCGACAGGGGTGTTGGCTACACCTTC
>TRBV11-2|TRBJ2-1|TRBD2|.
CVSNSLAGVANEQFF
TGTGTCAGCAACTCGCTAGCGGGAGTAGCGAATGAGCAGTTCTTC
>TRBV20-1|TRBJ2-2|TRBD1|many
CSAQTGGDAGELFF
TGCAGTGCTCAGACAGGGGGCGATGCCGGGGAGCTGTTTTTT
>TRBV11-3|TRBJ2-2|TRBD1|.
CASSPGQGNAGELYF
TGTGCCAGCAGTCCGGGACAGGGAAACGCCGGGGAGCTGTATTTT
>TRBV5-4|TRBJ2-1|.|.
CASSPQQGYNEQFF
TGTGCCAGCAGCCCGCAACAGGGCTACAATGAGCAGTTCTTC
>TRBV11-3|TRBJ2-2|.|.
CPSSWASGELFF
TGTCCCAGCAGCTGGGCCTCCGGTGAGCTGTTTTTT
>TRBV12-3/TRBV12-4|TRBJ2-7|.|few
CASSRGLYEQYF
TGTGCCAGCAGCCGGGGCCTCTACGAGCAGTACTTC